The 15 T cell receptor beta chains below all came from one sample that was sequenced in a study of blood T cells in healthy people across ages. The use of a sample-barcoded 5' primer and a J-beta primer mix characterized a second PCR of roughly 6 to 11 cycles. MiXCR, applied by TCRdb to the 5' RACE reads, yields one record per CDR3 protein. The table records 730,000 or so distinct CDR3 sequences, around two fifths of them present only once. Source material: blood. Every receptor here comes from an elderly man in good health.

This clonotype was counted a few times. The rearrangement links TRBV7-2 to TRBJ2-7; 9 nucleotides match TRBD2. Germline V gene lookup returns CDR1 SGHTA and CDR2 FQGNSA. The CDR3 is made up of 16 amino acids. The V gene end was trimmed by 2 bases and the J gene end by 6 bases; junction bases not matched to a gene: 11. CDR3 residues: CASSLSPPGLAGEQYF. In DNA form, the CDR3 reads TGTGCCAGCAGCTTAAGTCCCCCGGGACTAGCTGGCGAGCAGTACTTC. The full variable domain, with the rest looked up from reference TRBV7-2 and TRBJ2-7, is GAGVSQSPSNKVTEKGKDVELRCDPISGHTALYWYRQSLGQGLEFLIYFQGNSAPDKSGLPSDRFSAERTGGSVSTLTIQRTQQEDSAVYLCASSLSPPGLAGEQYFGPGTRLTVT.

The rearrangement uses TRBV20-1 and TRBJ2-7; either TRBD1 or TRBD2 may supply D (5 bases each). From germline, CDR1 is DFQATT and CDR2 SNEGSKA (reference sequence). The CDR3 totals 13 residues. The germline V and J ends were trimmed by 3 bases and 0 bases, with 9 bases remaining between them. CDR3 DNA: TGCAGTGCTAGTCCAGGGAGCTCCTACGAGCAGTACTTC. Protein: CSASPGSSYEQYF.

This clonotype was seen more than once but under ten times. The chain joins TRBV15 to TRBJ2-2; 7 nucleotides agree with TRBD1. This CDR3 has 14 amino acids. In germline, CDR1 is LNHNV, CDR2 YYDKDF (reference sequence). J gave up 9 bases and V 6 bases, and 10 bases lay outside the gene matches. The CDR3 protein is CATSGTASPRELFF. The CDR3 DNA reads as TGTGCCACCAGTGGGACAGCCTCCCCTAGGGAGCTGTTTTTT. Combining the CDR3 with reference TRBV15 and TRBJ2-2 gives the whole variable domain DAMVIQNPRYQVTQFGKPVTLSCSQTLNHNVMYWYQQKSSQAPKLLFHYYDKDFNNEADTPDNFQSRRPNTSFCFLDIRSPGLGDTAMYLCATSGTASPRELFFGEGSRLTVL.

The rearrangement uses TRBV20-1 and TRBJ2-7; D tentatively reads TRBD1 or TRBD2 (5 bases each). V was clipped by 0 bases and J by 4 bases, with 13 bases between them. This CDR3 spans 14 amino acids. From germline, CDR1 is DFQATT and CDR2 SNEGSKA (reference sequence). The CDR3 is CSARDYRGPYEQYF. CDR3 sequence (DNA): TGCAGTGCTAGAGACTACCGGGGACCTTACGAGCAGTACTTC.

This clonotype was counted a few times. The CDR3 DNA is TGCAGCGTTCAGGATTCCTACGAGCAGTACTTC. As protein: CSVQDSYEQYF. V and J are TRBV29-1 and TRBJ2-7; D ambiguous. The CDR3 has 11 amino acids. Trimming left V 5 bases short and J 1 base short, with 6 bases between. Germline CDR1 is SQVTM and CDR2 is ANQGSEA.

V usage is TRBV28 and J usage is TRBJ2-3; D ambiguous. CDR1 is MDHEN, CDR2 SYDVKM, per germline. V lost 7 bases to trimming and J lost 0 bases, with 2 bases between them. This CDR3 is 11 amino acids long. In DNA form, the CDR3 reads TGTGCCAGCAAGAGCACAGATACGCAGTATTTT. Amino acid sequence: CASKSTDTQYF.

This clonotype was picked up a small number of times. The V and J genes are TRBV6-2 or TRBV6-3 and TRBJ1-2, with 7 bases lining up with TRBD1. The CDR3 is 14 residues long. After removal of 2 bases from V and 7 bases from J, the junction contained 7 bases not matched to a gene. Germline loops: CDR1 MNHEY, CDR2 SVGEGT. DNA for the CDR3: TGTGCCAGCAGTTACCTTGGACAGGACTTTGGCTACACCTTC. It yields the protein CASSYLGQDFGYTF.

Many counts were recorded for this clonotype. V usage is TRBV29-1 and J usage is TRBJ2-3, with TRBD2 as a possible D gene (5 bases). This CDR3 comprises 12 residues. The germline V gene has CDR1 SQVTM and CDR2 ANQGSEA. The CDR3 nucleotides are TGCACCTCAACTAGAGACACAGATACGCAGTATTTT. Its protein product is CTSTRDTDTQYF.

This chain uses TRBV7-3 with TRBJ2-3, with TRBD2 matching over 9 bases. The ends lost 5 bases at V and 3 bases at J; junction bases unmatched: 12. The CDR3 is 17 residues long. Germline-derived CDR1 and CDR2 are SGHTA and FQGTGA. CDR3 in DNA: TGTGCCAGCAGCCTACTTGCGGGAGGGCCGAAGACAGATACGCAGTATTTT. It encodes CASSLLAGGPKTDTQYF.

About this clonotype itself: A clone one base away is much larger, so this may be a read error. The chain recombines TRBV24-1 with TRBJ2-1; D might be TRBD1 (5 bases). The germline V gene encodes CDR1 KGHDR and CDR2 SFDVKD. The CDR3 runs to 13 residues. CDR3 loop: CATRDINYKEQFF. The CDR3 nucleotides read TGTGCCACCAGGGACATCAACTACAAGGAGCAGTTCTTC.

The J gene is TRBJ1-6, the V gene TRBV3-1; 9 nucleotides line up with TRBD1. CDR3 length: 14 residues. J gave up 7 bases and V 5 bases, and 3 bases lay outside the gene matches. Germline CDR1 and CDR2: LGHDT and YNNKEL (reference sequence). CDR3 protein: CASSGTGRNSPLHF. As DNA, the CDR3 is TGTGCCAGCAGCGGGACAGGGAGGAATTCACCCCTCCACTTT.

This clonotype was seen repeatedly, ten times or more. V usage is TRBV27 and J usage is TRBJ2-5; D gene uncertain. This CDR3 is built from 12 residues. Trimming cost V 7 bases and J 1 base, with 7 bases left between them. Per the germline V gene, CDR1 is MNHEY and CDR2 is SMNVEV (reference sequence). The CDR3 DNA reads as TGTGCCAGCACCCCAAGCCAAGAGACCCAGTACTTC. Translated: CASTPSQETQYF.

This clonotype has a handful of counts. The chain has TRBV6-1 and TRBJ2-1; 12 bases match TRBD1. V lost 6 bases to trimming and J lost 0 bases; unmatched junction nucleotides: 9. The germline V gene encodes CDR1 MNHNS and CDR2 SASEGT. This CDR3 is built from 18 residues. CDR3 amino acids: CASRSGTGGSGSYNEQFF. In nucleotides, the CDR3 is TGTGCCAGCAGATCCGGGACAGGGGGCAGCGGCTCCTACAATGAGCAGTTCTTC.

The J gene is TRBJ2-5, the V gene TRBV7-8; TRBD1 might be the D (6 bases). Germline values: CDR1 SGHVS, CDR2 FQNEAQ. V dropped 1 base and J dropped 5 bases, with 17 bases sitting between them. There are 16 residues in the CDR3. The DNA of the CDR3 is TGTGCCAGCAGCTTAGTGGGACAAGGCTTGAGGGAGACCCAGTACTTC. The encoded protein is CASSLVGQGLRETQYF. The full variable domain, rest sourced from reference TRBV7-8 and TRBJ2-5, is GAGVSQSPRYKVAKRGQDVALRCDPISGHVSLFWYQQALGQGPEFLTYFQNEAQLDKSGLPSDRFFAERPEGSVSTLKIQRTQQEDSAVYLCASSLVGQGLRETQYFGPGTRLLVL.

The rearrangement links TRBV7-2 to TRBJ2-5; D possibly uses TRBD1 or TRBD2 (5 bases each). V was clipped by 5 bases and J by 4 bases, with 14 bases between them. Germline V lookup: CDR1 SGHTA, CDR2 FQGNSA. The CDR3 is 14 residues long. In DNA, the CDR3 is TGTGCCAGCAGCACCAGTCAGGGACGAGAGACCCAGTACTTC. This sequence encodes CASSTSQGRETQYF.